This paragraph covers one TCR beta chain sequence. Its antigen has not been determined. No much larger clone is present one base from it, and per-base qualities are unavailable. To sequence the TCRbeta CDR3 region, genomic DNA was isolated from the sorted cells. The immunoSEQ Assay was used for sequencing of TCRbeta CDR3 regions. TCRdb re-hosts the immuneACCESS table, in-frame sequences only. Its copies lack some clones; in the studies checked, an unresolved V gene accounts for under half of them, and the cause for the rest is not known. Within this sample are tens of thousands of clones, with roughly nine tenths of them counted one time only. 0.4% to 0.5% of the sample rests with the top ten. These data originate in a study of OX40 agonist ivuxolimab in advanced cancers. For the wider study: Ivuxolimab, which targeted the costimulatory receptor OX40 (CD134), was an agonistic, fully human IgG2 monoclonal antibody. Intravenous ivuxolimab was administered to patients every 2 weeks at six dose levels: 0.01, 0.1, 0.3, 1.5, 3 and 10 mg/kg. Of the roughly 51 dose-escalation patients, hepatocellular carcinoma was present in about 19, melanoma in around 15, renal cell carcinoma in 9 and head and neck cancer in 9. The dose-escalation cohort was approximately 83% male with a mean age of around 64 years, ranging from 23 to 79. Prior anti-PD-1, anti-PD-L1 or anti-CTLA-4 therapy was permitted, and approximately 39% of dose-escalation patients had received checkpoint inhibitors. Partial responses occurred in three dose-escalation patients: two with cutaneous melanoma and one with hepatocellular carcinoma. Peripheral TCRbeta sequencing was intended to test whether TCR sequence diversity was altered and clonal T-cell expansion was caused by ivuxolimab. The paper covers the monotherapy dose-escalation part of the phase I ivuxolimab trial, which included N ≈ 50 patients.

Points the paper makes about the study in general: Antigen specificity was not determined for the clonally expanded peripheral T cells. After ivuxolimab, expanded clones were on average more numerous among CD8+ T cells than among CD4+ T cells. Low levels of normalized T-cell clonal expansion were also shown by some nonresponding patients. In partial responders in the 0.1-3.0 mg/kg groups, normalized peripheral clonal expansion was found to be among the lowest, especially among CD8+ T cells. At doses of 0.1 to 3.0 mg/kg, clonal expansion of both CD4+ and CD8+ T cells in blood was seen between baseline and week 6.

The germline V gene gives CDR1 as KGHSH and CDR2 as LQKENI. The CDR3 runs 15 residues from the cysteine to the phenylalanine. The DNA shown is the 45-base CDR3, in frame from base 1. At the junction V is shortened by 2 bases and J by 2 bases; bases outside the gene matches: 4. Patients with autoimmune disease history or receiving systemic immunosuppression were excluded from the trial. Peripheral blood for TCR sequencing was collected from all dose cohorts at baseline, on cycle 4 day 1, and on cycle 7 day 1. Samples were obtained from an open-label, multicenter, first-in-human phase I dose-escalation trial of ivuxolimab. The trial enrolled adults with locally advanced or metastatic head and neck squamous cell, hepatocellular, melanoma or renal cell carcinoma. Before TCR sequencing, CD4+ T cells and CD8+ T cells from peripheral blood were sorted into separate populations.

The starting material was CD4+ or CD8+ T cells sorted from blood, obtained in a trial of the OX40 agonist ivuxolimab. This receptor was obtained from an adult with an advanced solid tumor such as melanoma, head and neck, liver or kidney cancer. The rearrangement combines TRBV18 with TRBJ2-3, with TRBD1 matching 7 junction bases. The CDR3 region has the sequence CASSPVTGSTDTQYF. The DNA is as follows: TGTGCCAGCTCACCAGTGACAGGGTCCACAGATACGCAGTATTTT. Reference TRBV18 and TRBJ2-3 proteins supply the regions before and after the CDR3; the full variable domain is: NAGVMQNPRHLVRRRGQEARLRCSPMKGHSHVYWYRQLPEEGLKFMVYLQKENIIDESGMPKERFSAEFPKEGPSILRIQQVVRGDSAAYFCASSPVTGSTDTQYFGPGTRLTVL.